This TCR beta chain was sequenced for a study of PD-1 blockade in classical Hodgkin lymphoma. Profiled with immunoSEQ multiplex PCR; TCRdb holds only in-frame clones, not every one. Of almost 95,000 clones in the sample, 75% to 85% were seen once. A word on this clone: Its target is unknown.

Study findings and constraints: Complete responders had baseline diversity similar to newly diagnosed patients. The origin of the repertoire differences remains undefined, with disease activity or prior therapy as possible causes.

The CDR3 is made up of 15 amino acids. Germline CDR1 and CDR2: MRHNA and SNTAGT. Time point in this sample: cycle 4 day 1 (C4D1), after more than five weeks of nivolumab. Relapse was seen in all patients after autologous stem cell transplantation, and brentuximab vedotin exposure was variable. J is TRBJ2-1 and V is TRBV6-4; D is undetermined. The clonotype comes from a human donor with classical Hodgkin lymphoma. Sequenced here: peripheral blood mononuclear cells (PBMCs), sampled before the fourth cycle of nivolumab. The CDR3 nucleotides read TGTCCTAGTGGAAGTGCCCCAAGCTCCTACAATGAGCAGTTCTTC. It codes for CPSGSAPSSYNEQFF.